By frequency in the sample, the clone carrying this TCR beta chain is medium-sized. One entry per CDR3 protein, called by TCRdb with MiXCR from the multiplex PCR reads. The sample lists over a thousand distinct CDR3 sequences, roughly 30% occurring once. The memory fraction was CD4+CD45RO+CD25- cells. The clonotype was recovered from a female donor with breast cancer. The sequencing input was memory CD4+ T cells sorted from blood. Subset noted: memory CD4+ T cells, CD4+CD45RO+CD25-.

The CDR3 nucleotides are TGTGCCAGCAGTTTCGCACCGTGGCGAGGGGAGAACTATGGCTACACCTTC. Its translation is CASSFAPWRGENYGYTF. This chain uses TRBV12-3 or TRBV12-4 with TRBJ1-2, with D perhaps matching TRBD1 (5 bases). The CDR3 runs 17 residues. V was trimmed by 3 bases and J by 2 bases, leaving 19 bases between them.